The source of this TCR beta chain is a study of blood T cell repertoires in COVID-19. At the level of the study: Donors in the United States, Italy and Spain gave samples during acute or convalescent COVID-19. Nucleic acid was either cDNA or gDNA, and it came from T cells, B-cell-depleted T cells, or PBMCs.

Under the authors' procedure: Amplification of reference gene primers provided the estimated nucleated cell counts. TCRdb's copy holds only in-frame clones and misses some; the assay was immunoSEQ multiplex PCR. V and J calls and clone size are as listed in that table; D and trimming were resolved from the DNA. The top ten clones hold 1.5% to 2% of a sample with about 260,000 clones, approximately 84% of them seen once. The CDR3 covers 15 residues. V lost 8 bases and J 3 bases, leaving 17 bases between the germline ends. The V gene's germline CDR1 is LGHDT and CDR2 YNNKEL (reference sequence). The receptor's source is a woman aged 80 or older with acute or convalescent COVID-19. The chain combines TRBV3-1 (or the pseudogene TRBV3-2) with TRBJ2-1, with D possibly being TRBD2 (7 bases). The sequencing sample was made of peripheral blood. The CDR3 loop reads CASRGRGGLYNEQFF. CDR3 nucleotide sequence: TGTGCCAGCCGGGGAAGGGGGGGCCTCTACAATGAGCAGTTCTTC.